This TCR beta chain is drawn from a study of HIV-infected patients and healthy controls. Turning to the study itself: Early therapy brought no consistent CD8 count shift, though the CD4:CD8 ratio rose a little. General study results and limits: In healthy controls, MAIT alpha CDR3s were common; in HIV+ repertoires, severely depleted. HIV-associated CDR3 frequencies dropped significantly during therapy; CMV-associated ones, mostly rising, changed nonsignificantly.

There are 17 residues in the CDR3. V was cut by 0 bases and J by 0 bases, with 13 bases left in between. In germline, CDR1 is SGDLS, CDR2 YYNGEE. cDNA was made from about 510 ng RNA using alpha and beta constant primers. Separate chain-specific third strand synthesis with multiplexing indices produced the alpha and beta libraries. A 5' RACE adapter with a random hexamer and the SP2 primer site was joined to cDNA. TCRdb analysed the 5' RACE reads with MiXCR anew, one entry per CDR3 protein. This sample has under 9,000 distinct CDR3 sequences, with about 8% found just once. By its share, this clonotype is medium-sized. Its antigen remains unidentified. Whole blood was used without fractionation, so all unsorted peripheral T cells were included.

The starting material was blood, obtained before antiretroviral therapy. This TCR derives from an adult with HIV infection. The chain has TRBV9 and TRBJ1-5; TRBD1 might be the D (6 bases). Here the CDR3 DNA reads TGTGCCAGCAGCGTAGGGGCAGGGGCGGATAGCAATCAGCCCCAGCATTTT. As protein: CASSVGAGADSNQPQHF.